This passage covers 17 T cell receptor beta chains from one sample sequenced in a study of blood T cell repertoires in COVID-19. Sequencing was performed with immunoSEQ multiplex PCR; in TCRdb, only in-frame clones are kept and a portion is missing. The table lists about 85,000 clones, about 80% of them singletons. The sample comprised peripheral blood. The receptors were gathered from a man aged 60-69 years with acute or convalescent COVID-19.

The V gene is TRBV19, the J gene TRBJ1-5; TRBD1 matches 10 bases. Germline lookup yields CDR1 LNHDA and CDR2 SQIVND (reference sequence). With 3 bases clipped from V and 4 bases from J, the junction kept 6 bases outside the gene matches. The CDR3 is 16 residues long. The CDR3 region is CASSIAGQGSNQPQHF. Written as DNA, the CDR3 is TGTGCCAGTAGTATCGCGGGACAGGGGTCTAATCAGCCCCAGCATTTT.

The CDR3, as DNA: TGCGCCAGCAGCTCTATGACGGGAGTTACCTACGAGCAGTACTTC. It codes for CASSSMTGVTYEQYF. This chain links TRBV5-1 with TRBJ2-7, with a possible D match to TRBD2 (6 bases). This CDR3 contains 15 residues. The germline V and J ends were trimmed by 3 bases and 2 bases, with 15 bases remaining between them. Germline assignment: CDR1 SGHRS and CDR2 YFSETQ.

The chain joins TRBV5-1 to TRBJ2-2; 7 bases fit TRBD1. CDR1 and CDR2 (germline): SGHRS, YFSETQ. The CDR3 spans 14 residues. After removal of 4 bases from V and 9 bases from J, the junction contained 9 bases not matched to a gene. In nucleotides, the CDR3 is TGCGCCAGCAGCCCCTCACAGGGGCTGCGGGAGCTGTTTTTT. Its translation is CASSPSQGLRELFF.

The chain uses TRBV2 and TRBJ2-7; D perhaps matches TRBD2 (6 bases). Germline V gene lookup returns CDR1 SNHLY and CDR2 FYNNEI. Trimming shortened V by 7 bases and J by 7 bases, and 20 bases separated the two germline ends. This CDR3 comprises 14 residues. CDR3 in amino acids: CASISGTVAGEQYF. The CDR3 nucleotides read TGTGCCAGCATCTCTGGGACTGTCGCGGGGGAGCAGTACTTC. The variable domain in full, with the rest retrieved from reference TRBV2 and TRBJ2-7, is EPEVTQTPSHQVTQMGQEVILRCVPISNHLYFYWYRQILGQKVEFLVSFYNNEISEKSEIFDDQFSVERPDGSNFTLKIRSTKLEDSAMYFCASISGTVAGEQYFGPGTRLTVT.

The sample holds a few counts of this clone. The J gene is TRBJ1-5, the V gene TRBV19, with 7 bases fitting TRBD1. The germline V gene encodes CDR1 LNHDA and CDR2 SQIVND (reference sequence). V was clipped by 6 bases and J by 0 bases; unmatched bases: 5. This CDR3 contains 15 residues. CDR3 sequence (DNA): TGTGCCAGTAGCACAGGGGTATATAGCAATCAGCCCCAGCATTTT. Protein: CASSTGVYSNQPQHF. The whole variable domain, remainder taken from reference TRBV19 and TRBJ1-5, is DGGITQSPKYLFRKEGQNVTLSCEQNLNHDAMYWYRQDPGQGLRLIYYSQIVNDFQKGDIAEGYSVSREKKESFPLTVTSAQKNPTAFYLCASSTGVYSNQPQHFGDGTRLSIL.

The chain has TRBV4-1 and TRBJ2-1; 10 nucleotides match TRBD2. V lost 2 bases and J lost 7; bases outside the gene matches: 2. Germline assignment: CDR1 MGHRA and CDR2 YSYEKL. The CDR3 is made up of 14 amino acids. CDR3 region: CASSQLAGENEQFF. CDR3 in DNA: TGCGCCAGCAGCCAACTAGCGGGGGAGAATGAGCAGTTCTTC.

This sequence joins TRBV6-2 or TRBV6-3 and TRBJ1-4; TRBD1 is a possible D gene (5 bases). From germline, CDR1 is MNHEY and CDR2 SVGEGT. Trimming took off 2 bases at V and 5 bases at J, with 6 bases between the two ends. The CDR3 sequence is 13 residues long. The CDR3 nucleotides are TGTGCCAGCAGTTACGGGGCCAATGAAAAACTGTTTTTT. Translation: CASSYGANEKLFF.

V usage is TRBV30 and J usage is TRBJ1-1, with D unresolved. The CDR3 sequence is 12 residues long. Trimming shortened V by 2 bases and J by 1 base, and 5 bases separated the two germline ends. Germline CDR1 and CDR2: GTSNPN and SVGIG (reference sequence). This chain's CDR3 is CAWSPGNTEAFF. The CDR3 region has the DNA TGTGCCTGGAGTCCAGGGAACACTGAAGCTTTCTTT. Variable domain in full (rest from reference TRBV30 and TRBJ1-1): SQTIHQWPATLVQPVGSPLSLECTVEGTSNPNLYWYRQAAGRGLQLLFYSVGIGQISSEVPQNLSASRPQDRQFILSSKKLLLSDSGFYLCAWSPGNTEAFFGQGTRLTVV.

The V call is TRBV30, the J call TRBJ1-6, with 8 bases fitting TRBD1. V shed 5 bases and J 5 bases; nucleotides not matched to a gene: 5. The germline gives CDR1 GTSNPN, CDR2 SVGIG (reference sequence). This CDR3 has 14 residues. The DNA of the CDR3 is TGTGCCTGGCAGGGGGCGACGAATAATTCACCCCTCCACTTT. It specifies CAWQGATNNSPLHF.

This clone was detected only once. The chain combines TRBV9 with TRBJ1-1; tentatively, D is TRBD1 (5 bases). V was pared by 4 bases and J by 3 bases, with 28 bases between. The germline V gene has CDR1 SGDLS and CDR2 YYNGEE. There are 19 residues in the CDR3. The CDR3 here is CASSPRGVSAGPLDTEAFF. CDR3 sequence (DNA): TGTGCCAGCAGCCCAAGAGGTGTCTCGGCAGGGCCTTTAGACACTGAAGCTTTCTTT.

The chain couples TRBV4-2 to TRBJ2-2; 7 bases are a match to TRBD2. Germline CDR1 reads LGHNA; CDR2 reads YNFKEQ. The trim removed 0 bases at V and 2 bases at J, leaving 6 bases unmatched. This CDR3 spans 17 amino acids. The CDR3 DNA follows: TGTGCCAGCAGCCAAGAATGGAAGCGGGGAAACACCGGGGAGCTGTTTTTT. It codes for CASSQEWKRGNTGELFF.

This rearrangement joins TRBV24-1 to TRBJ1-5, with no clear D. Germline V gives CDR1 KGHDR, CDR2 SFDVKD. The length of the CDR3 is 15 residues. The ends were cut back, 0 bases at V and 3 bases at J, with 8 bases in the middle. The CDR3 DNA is TGTGCCACCAGTGATTTGGGAGAGGCCAATCAGCCCCAGCATTTT. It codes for CATSDLGEANQPQHF.

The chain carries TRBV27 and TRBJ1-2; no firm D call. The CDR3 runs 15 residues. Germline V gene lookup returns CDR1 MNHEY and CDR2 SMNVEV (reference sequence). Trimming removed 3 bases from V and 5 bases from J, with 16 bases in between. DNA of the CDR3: TGTGCCAGCAGTTTGGGTTCGGCAGGTCGGTATGGCTACACCTTC. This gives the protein CASSLGSAGRYGYTF.

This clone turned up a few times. CDR3 nucleotide sequence: TGCGCCAGCAGCTTGCGCCGGGGTGGCGAGACCCAGTACTTC. Amino acids: CASSLRRGGETQYF. The chain employs TRBV5-1 and TRBJ2-5; perhaps TRBD2 as D (5 bases). Trimming took off 1 base at V and 5 bases at J, with 12 bases between the two ends. The CDR3 contains 14 residues. Germline lookup yields CDR1 SGHRS and CDR2 YFSETQ.

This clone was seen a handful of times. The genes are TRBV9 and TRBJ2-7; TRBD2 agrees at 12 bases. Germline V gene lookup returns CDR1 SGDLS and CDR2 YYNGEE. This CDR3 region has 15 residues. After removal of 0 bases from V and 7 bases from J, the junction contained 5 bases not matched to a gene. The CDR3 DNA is TGTGCCAGCAGCGTAGCTAGCGGGGGGGCGCAAGAGCAGTACTTC. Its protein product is CASSVASGGAQEQYF.

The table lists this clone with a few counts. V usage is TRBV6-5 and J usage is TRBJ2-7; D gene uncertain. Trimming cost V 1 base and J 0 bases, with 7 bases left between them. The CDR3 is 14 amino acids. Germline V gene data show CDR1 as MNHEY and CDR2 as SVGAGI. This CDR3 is CASSYYRSSYEQYF. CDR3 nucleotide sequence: TGTGCCAGCAGTTACTACCGTAGCTCCTACGAGCAGTACTTC.

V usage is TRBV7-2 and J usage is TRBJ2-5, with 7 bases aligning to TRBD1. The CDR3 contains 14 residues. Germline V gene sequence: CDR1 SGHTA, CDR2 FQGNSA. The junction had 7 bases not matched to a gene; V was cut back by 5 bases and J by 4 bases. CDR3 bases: TGTGCCAGCAGCGGCCAACAGGGGACAGAGACCCAGTACTTC. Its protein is CASSGQQGTETQYF. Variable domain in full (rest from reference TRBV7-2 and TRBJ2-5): GAGVSQSPSNKVTEKGKDVELRCDPISGHTALYWYRQSLGQGLEFLIYFQGNSAPDKSGLPSDRFSAERTGGSVSTLTIQRTQQEDSAVYLCASSGQQGTETQYFGPGTRLLVL.